This TCR beta chain was found in a study of cytomegalovirus exposure and HLA in healthy donors. V gave up 5 bases and J gave up 1 base; unmatched junction bases: 1. Germline V gene lookup returns CDR1 SNHLY and CDR2 FYNNEI. The CDR3 runs to 14 residues. A note on this clone: Other DNA variants within this sample encode the same CDR3.

The PCR contained 60 Vbeta and 13 Jbeta primers. Using immunoSEQ multiplex PCR, the repertoire was profiled, and TCRdb retains in-frame clones only, with some absent. Its table lists around 130,000 clones. J is TRBJ2-2 and V is TRBV2; TRBD2 agrees at 7 bases. The receptor was isolated from a middle-aged woman in good health and CMV-seronegative. Sequenced material: PBMCs. In DNA, the CDR3 is TGTGCCAGCAGTCCGGGGGGGAACACCGGGGAGCTGTTTTTT. Amino acid sequence: CASSPGGNTGELFF.